The clone carrying this TCR beta chain was counted ten times or more. Its specificity is not known. The sample is drawn from a study of T-cell reconstitution after alpha-beta-depleted transplantation in children. General study findings and limits: After one year, T-cell counts and TCRbeta diversity mostly came from new T cells. TCRbeta diversity was high at day 60 in some patients (a result of surviving recipient T cells and thymic progenitors).

The CDR3 is 14 residues long. Germline loops: CDR1 SGDLS, CDR2 YYNGEE. V lost 3 bases and J 4 bases, leaving 11 bases between the germline ends. The library targeted TCRbeta and was prepared with unique molecular identifiers. TCRdb re-analysed the PCR reads in MiXCR, keeping a single row per CDR3 protein. The sample includes fewer than 1 million distinct CDR3 sequences, 16% of them seen just once. This rearrangement joins TRBV9 to TRBJ2-4; D may match TRBD1 or TRBD2 (5 bases each). This TCR derives from a male patient aged 10-17 years who had a stem cell transplant for acute lymphoblastic leukemia, so the T cells may come from the graft donor. Sample: PBMCs, mostly from graft donor cells, taken 360 days after TCRalphabeta/CD19-depleted stem cell transplant. In DNA, the CDR3 is TGTGCCAGCAGCGGTGGGGACGGGAAAAACATTCAGTACTTC. Its translation: CASSGGDGKNIQYF.